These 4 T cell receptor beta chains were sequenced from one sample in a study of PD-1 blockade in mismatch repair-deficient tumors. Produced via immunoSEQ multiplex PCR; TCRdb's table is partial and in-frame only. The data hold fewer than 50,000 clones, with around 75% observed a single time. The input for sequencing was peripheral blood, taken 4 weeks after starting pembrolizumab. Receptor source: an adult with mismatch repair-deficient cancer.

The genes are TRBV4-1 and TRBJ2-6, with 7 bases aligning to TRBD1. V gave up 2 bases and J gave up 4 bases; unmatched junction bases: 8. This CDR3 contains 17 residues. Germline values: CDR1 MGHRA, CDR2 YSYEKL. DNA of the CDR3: TGCGCCAGCAGCCAATCCCGACAGGGCTACGGGGCCAACGTCCTGACTTTC. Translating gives CASSQSRQGYGANVLTF.

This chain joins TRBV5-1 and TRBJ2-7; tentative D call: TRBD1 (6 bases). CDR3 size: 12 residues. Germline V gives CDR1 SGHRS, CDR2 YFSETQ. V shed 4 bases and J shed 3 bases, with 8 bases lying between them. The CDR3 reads CASSATGYEQYF. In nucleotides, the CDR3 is TGCGCCAGCAGCGCGACAGGCTACGAGCAGTACTTC.

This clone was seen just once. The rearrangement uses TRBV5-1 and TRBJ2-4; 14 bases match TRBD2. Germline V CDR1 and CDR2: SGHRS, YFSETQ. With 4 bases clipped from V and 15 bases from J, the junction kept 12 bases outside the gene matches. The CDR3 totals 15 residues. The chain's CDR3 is CASSSGLAGGPRLYF. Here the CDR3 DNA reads TGCGCCAGCAGCAGCGGACTAGCGGGAGGCCCTAGACTGTACTTC. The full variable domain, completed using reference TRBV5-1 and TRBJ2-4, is KAGVTQTPRYLIKTRGQQVTLSCSPISGHRSVSWYQQTPGQGLQFLFEYFSETQRNKGNFPGRFSGRQFSNSRSEMNVSTLELGDSALYLCASSSGLAGGPRLYFGAGTRLSVL.

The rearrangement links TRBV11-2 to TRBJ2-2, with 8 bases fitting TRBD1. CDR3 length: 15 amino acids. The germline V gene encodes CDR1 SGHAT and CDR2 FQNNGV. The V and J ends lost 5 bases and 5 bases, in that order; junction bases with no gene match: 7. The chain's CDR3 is CASSRGQGLTGELFF. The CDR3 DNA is TGTGCCAGCAGCCGAGGACAGGGTCTAACCGGGGAGCTGTTTTTT.